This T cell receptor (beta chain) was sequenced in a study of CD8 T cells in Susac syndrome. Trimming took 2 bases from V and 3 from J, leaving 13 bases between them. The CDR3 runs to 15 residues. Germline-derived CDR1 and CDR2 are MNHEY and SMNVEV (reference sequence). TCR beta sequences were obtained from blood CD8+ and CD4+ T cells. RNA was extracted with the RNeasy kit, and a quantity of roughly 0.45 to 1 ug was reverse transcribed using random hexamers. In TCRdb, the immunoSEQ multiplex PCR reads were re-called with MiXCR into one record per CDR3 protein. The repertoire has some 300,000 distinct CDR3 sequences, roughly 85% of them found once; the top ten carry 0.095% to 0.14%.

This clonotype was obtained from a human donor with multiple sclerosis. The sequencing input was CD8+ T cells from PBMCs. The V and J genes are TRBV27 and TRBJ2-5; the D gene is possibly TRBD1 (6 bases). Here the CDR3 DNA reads TGTGCCAGCAGTTTAAGGGGACACCCTAAAGAGACCCAGTACTTC. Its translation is CASSLRGHPKETQYF.